A selection of T cell receptor beta chains follows, all from one sample in a study of PD-1 blockade in classical Hodgkin lymphoma. Assay used: immunoSEQ multiplex PCR; TCRdb lists only in-frame clones, some missing. The sample yields about 64,000 clones, roughly 89% seen once. The input for sequencing was peripheral blood mononuclear cells (PBMCs), taken before the fourth cycle of nivolumab. The receptor source for this set is a human donor with classical Hodgkin lymphoma. The CDR3 runs from the conserved cysteine through the conserved F or W. The D gene is left open where the match is weak. Clone size appears in some rows only: once, few, many, or a class for an expanded clone.

CASSLGADYNEQFF | TGTGCCAGCAGCTTAGGGGCAGACTACAATGAGCAGTTCTTC | once | - | TRBJ2-1 | TRBV7-6
CASSPLENNEQFF | TGTGCCAGCTCACCCTTAGAAAACAATGAGCAGTTCTTC | - | - | TRBJ2-1 | TRBV18
CASSFRGYPQETQYF | TGTGCCAGCAGCTTCCGGGGGTACCCGCAAGAGACCCAGTACTTC | - | - | TRBJ2-5 | TRBV11-2
CASSLSFPSPGIYQPQHF | TGTGCCAGCAGTTTATCGTTTCCAAGTCCAGGGATCTATCAGCCCCAGCATTTT | - | - | TRBJ1-5 | TRBV27
CASRVGGTNYGYTF | TGTGCCAGCAGGGTAGGGGGGACTAACTATGGCTACACCTTC | - | - | TRBJ1-2 | TRBV27
CSVGTAGQPQHF | TGCAGCGTAGGGACGGCCGGTCAGCCCCAGCATTTT | - | - | TRBJ1-5 | TRBV29-1
CASSPPRGSFASNEKLFF | TGTGCCAGCAGCCCCCCGCGGGGTTCCTTCGCATCTAATGAAAAACTGTTTTTT | once | - | TRBJ1-4 | TRBV21-1
CASSPELNTEAFF | TGTGCCAGCAGCCCGGAGCTGAACACTGAAGCTTTCTTT | - | - | TRBJ1-1 | TRBV28
CASSSHGTGAGEQFF | TGTGCCAGCAGCTCGCACGGGACGGGGGCAGGGGAGCAGTTCTTC | - | - | TRBJ2-1 | TRBV7-2
CASSPRRDRGEAYYGYTF | TGTGCCAGCTCACCAAGAAGGGACAGGGGGGAGGCCTACTATGGCTACACCTTC | - | TRBD1 | TRBJ1-2 | TRBV18
CAWSPAGNQPQHF | TGTGCCTGGAGTCCGGCGGGCAATCAGCCCCAGCATTTT | - | - | TRBJ1-5 | TRBV30
CASSRGLVGTDTQYF | TGCGCCAGCAGCAGAGGGTTAGTTGGCACAGATACGCAGTATTTT | - | - | TRBJ2-3 | TRBV5-1
CASSQEGTGTTYEQYF | TGCGCCAGCAGCCAAGAAGGGACAGGGACCACCTACGAGCAGTACTTC | - | TRBD1 | TRBJ2-7 | TRBV4-1
CASSSAGYEQYF | TGTGCCAGCAGCTCGGCGGGATACGAGCAGTACTTC | - | - | TRBJ2-7 | TRBV6-5
CASSLALGNTEAFF | TGCGCCAGCAGCTTAGCCCTGGGGAACACTGAAGCTTTCTTT | - | - | TRBJ1-1 | TRBV5-1
CASSVGGAEGYTF | TGTGCCAGCAGCGTAGGGGGGGCGGAAGGCTACACCTTC | - | - | TRBJ1-2 | TRBV9
CASSESLVVEPQHF | TGTGCCAGCAGTGAATCGTTAGTTGTTGAGCCCCAGCATTTT | - | - | TRBJ1-5 | TRBV6-1
CASSLDRRPLGTGELFF | TGTGCCAGCAGCTTGGATCGCCGACCCCTAGGCACCGGGGAGCTGTTTTTT | - | - | TRBJ2-2 | TRBV5-4
CASRPEQGETSWWRSSGNTIYF | TGTGCAAGTCGCCCCGAACAGGGAGAGACCTCATGGTGGAGGAGCTCTGGAAACACCATATATTTT | - | - | TRBJ1-3 | TRBV12-2
CASSRDGNTGELFF | TGCGCCAGCAGCCGGGACGGAAACACCGGGGAGCTGTTTTTT | - | - | TRBJ2-2 | TRBV4-1
CASSLDKPWGTDTQYF | TGTGCCAGCAGCTTAGACAAGCCCTGGGGCACAGATACGCAGTATTTT | - | - | TRBJ2-3 | TRBV5-8
CASSQERDRGHTIYF | TGTGCCAGCAGCCAAGAAAGGGACAGGGGACACACCATATATTTT | - | TRBD1 | TRBJ1-3 | TRBV14
CASSQGEKGALGNTIYF | TGCGCCAGCAGCCAAGGCGAGAAGGGGGCTTTGGGAAACACCATATATTTT | - | TRBD1 | TRBJ1-3 | TRBV4-1
CASSRQVEGGSGNTIYF | TGTGCCAGCAGCCGACAGGTCGAAGGGGGGTCTGGAAACACCATATATTTT | - | - | TRBJ1-3 | TRBV4-2
CASRKRGGQPQHF | TGTGCCAGCCGCAAGAGGGGAGGCCAGCCCCAGCATTTT | - | - | TRBJ1-5 | TRBV6-5
CASRQGALGQPQHF | TGTGCCAGCAGGCAGGGGGCGCTTGGTCAGCCCCAGCATTTT | - | TRBD1 | TRBJ1-5 | TRBV6-7
CASRGLDRGGLLDEQYF | TGTGCCAGCAGGGGGCTCGACAGAGGAGGTCTTTTAGATGAGCAGTACTTC | - | - | TRBJ2-7 | TRBV27
CASSITGGVYEKLFF | TGTGCCAGCAGCATAACAGGGGGAGTCTATGAAAAACTGTTTTTT | - | TRBD1 | TRBJ1-4 | TRBV5-6
CASSVDTLTGRRGGNEQFF | TGTGCCAGCAGCGTAGACACTCTGACTGGACGGAGGGGAGGGAATGAGCAGTTCTTC | - | TRBD2 | TRBJ2-1 | TRBV9
CASSYGGSNEQYF | TGTGCCAGCAGTTACGGGGGGTCCAACGAGCAGTACTTC | - | - | TRBJ2-7 | TRBV6-5
CASSNGYNEQFF | TGTGCCAGTAGTAATGGGTACAATGAGCAGTTCTTC | few | - | TRBJ2-1 | TRBV19
CASSFVGLSGANVLTF | TGTGCCAGCAGTTTTGTGGGACTCTCTGGGGCCAACGTCCTGACTTTC | - | - | TRBJ2-6 | TRBV27
CASGGGLGQNEKLFF | TGCGCCAGCGGCGGAGGTTTGGGTCAGAATGAAAAACTGTTTTTT | - | - | TRBJ1-4 | TRBV5-1
CASSLTTGGNYGYTF | TGTGCCAGCAGCTTAACGACAGGGGGGAACTATGGCTACACCTTC | - | TRBD1 | TRBJ1-2 | TRBV11-2
CASSDYSMGTEAFF | TGTGCCAGCAGTGACTACAGCATGGGCACTGAAGCTTTCTTT | - | - | TRBJ1-1 | TRBV6-1
CASSLTINQPQHF | TGTGCCAGCAGTCTTACGATAAATCAGCCCCAGCATTTT | - | - | TRBJ1-5 | TRBV6-5
CASERGSVLGYTF | TGTGCCAGCGAAAGGGGCAGCGTCCTGGGCTACACCTTC | - | - | TRBJ1-2 | TRBV6-1
CASTGGPKLFF | TGTGCCAGCACGGGGGGCCCAAAACTGTTTTTT | - | - | TRBJ1-4 | TRBV28
CASSWGGSPLHF | TGTGCCAGCAGCTGGGGCGGGTCACCCCTCCACTTT | - | - | TRBJ1-6 | TRBV13
CASSPPRVMGNEKLFF | TGTGCCAGCTCACCACCCCGAGTGATGGGTAATGAAAAACTGTTTTTT | - | - | TRBJ1-4 | TRBV18
CASSETGLGNTIYF | TGTGCCAGCAGCGAGACAGGGCTTGGAAACACCATATATTTT | - | TRBD1 | TRBJ1-3 | TRBV5-6
CASSLNSFRDGYTF | TGTGCCAGCAGCTTAAACTCATTCAGGGATGGCTACACCTTC | - | - | TRBJ1-2 | TRBV7-2
CASRQRDTAMNTEAFF | TGTGCCAGCAGGCAACGGGACACTGCGATGAACACTGAAGCTTTCTTT | - | - | TRBJ1-1 | TRBV27
CASISQVRTEAFF | TGTGCCAGCATTTCCCAGGTACGGACTGAAGCTTTCTTT | - | - | TRBJ1-1 | TRBV6-5
CAISDDIVSYEQYF | TGTGCCATCAGCGATGATATAGTCTCCTACGAGCAGTACTTC | - | - | TRBJ2-7 | TRBV10-3
CASRSGTGDVSYEQYF | TGTGCCAGCAGATCCGGGACAGGGGACGTCTCCTACGAGCAGTACTTC | - | TRBD1 | TRBJ2-7 | TRBV2
CASSLRGEETQYF | TGCGCCAGCAGCTTGCGGGGGGAAGAGACCCAGTACTTC | - | TRBD2 | TRBJ2-5 | TRBV5-1